The 21 T cell receptor beta chains listed next were all sequenced from one sample in a study of blood T cell repertoires in COVID-19. Sequenced by immunoSEQ multiplex PCR; TCRdb stores in-frame clones only, minus some. The profile shows about 200,000 clones, around four fifths of them singletons. Sequenced: peripheral blood. The source of these receptors is a woman aged 70-85 years with active or convalescent COVID-19.

The sample holds a few counts of this clone. The rearrangement links TRBV7-3 to TRBJ2-5; 7 positions agree with TRBD1. CDR3 size: 13 residues. The trim removed 4 bases at V and 5 bases at J, leaving 4 bases unmatched. Germline CDR1 reads SGHTA; CDR2 reads FQGTGA. The CDR3 region has the DNA TGTGCCAGCAGCTCAGGGGGTCTGGAGACCCAGTACTTC. The encoded protein is CASSSGGLETQYF. Combining the CDR3 with reference TRBV7-3 and TRBJ2-5 gives the whole variable domain GAGVSQTPSNKVTEKGKYVELRCDPISGHTALYWYRQSLGQGPEFLIYFQGTGAADDSGLPNDRFFAVRPEGSVSTLKIQRTERGDSAVYLCASSSGGLETQYFGPGTRLLVL.

This clone appeared a few times. CDR3 coding DNA: TGTGCCAGTAGGACCGGGATATTCAATCAGCCCCAGCATTTT. Translated: CASRTGIFNQPQHF. The J gene is TRBJ1-5, the V gene TRBV19; D is undetermined. Trimming removed 6 bases from V and 3 bases from J, with 12 bases in between. The germline V gene has CDR1 LNHDA and CDR2 SQIVND (reference sequence). This CDR3 has 14 amino acids.

This clone was observed a handful of times. The CDR3 nucleotides are TGTGCCAGCAGGGATCCCCAGGGGGCGCAGCAGTACTTC. It is translated as CASRDPQGAQQYF. The chain couples TRBV28 to TRBJ2-7; 8 bases agree with TRBD1. Looked up from germline, CDR1 is MDHEN and CDR2 is SYDVKM. J lost 8 bases, V lost 6 bases, and 9 bases had no gene match. The CDR3 runs 13 residues.

The J gene is TRBJ2-7, the V gene TRBV21-1; the tabulated D call, TRBD2, remains unverified against the DNA. TRBV21-1 is noted as a pseudogene. The CDR3 is 14 amino acids. This chain's CDR3 is CASSESGGGYEQYF. CDR3 nucleotides: TGTGCCAGCAGCGAGTCGGGGGGCGGGTACGAGCAGTACTTC.

This clone came up a few times. The chain couples TRBV18 to TRBJ1-6, with no clear D. With 3 bases removed from V and 7 bases from J, the gap between germline ends came to 10 bases. In germline, CDR1 is KGHSH, CDR2 LQKENI. The CDR3 consists of 14 residues. The CDR3 sequence is CASSPAGGNSPLHF. The CDR3 region has the DNA TGTGCCAGCTCACCGGCCGGAGGGAATTCACCCCTCCACTTT. Based on the CDR3 plus reference TRBV18 and TRBJ1-6, the full variable domain is NAGVMQNPRHLVRRRGQEARLRCSPMKGHSHVYWYRQLPEEGLKFMVYLQKENIIDESGMPKERFSAEFPKEGPSILRIQQVVRGDSAAYFCASSPAGGNSPLHFGNGTRLTVT.

This chain connects TRBV7-2 to TRBJ1-1, with 10 positions matching TRBD1. The germline gives CDR1 SGHTA, CDR2 FQGNSA. Unmatched junction bases numbered 0, after V lost 0 bases and J lost 8 bases. This CDR3 is built from 13 residues. The CDR3 sequence: CASSLAGQGEAFF. In DNA, the CDR3 is TGTGCCAGCAGCTTAGCGGGACAGGGGGAAGCTTTCTTT.

V and J are TRBV27 and TRBJ2-7; D is possibly TRBD2 (6 bases). Germline loops: CDR1 MNHEY, CDR2 SMNVEV (reference sequence). The CDR3 has 13 amino acids. Trimming cost V 5 bases and J 8 bases, with 16 bases left between them. The CDR3 loop is CASSDDRGFQQYF. DNA for the CDR3: TGTGCCAGCAGTGACGATCGGGGGTTCCAGCAGTACTTC.

This chain joins TRBV11-3 and TRBJ2-1; 9 nucleotides agree with TRBD2. CDR1 and CDR2 from the germline V gene are SGHNT and YENEEA. CDR3 length: 14 amino acids. The trim removed 10 bases at V and 7 bases at J, leaving 11 bases unmatched. CDR3 nucleotides: TGTGCCACAGCCTCAGGTAGCGGGAGTAATGAGCAGTTCTTC. Amino acids: CATASGSGSNEQFF.

The V gene is TRBV11-1, the J gene TRBJ2-7; 8 bases align to TRBD1. The length of the CDR3 is 13 residues. Germline values: CDR1 SGHAT, CDR2 FQDESV (reference sequence). V was clipped by 4 bases and J by 3 bases; unmatched bases: 2. The CDR3 loop reads CASSYGQGYEQYF. Written as DNA, the CDR3 is TGTGCCAGCAGCTATGGACAGGGCTACGAGCAGTACTTC.

In this sample, this clone turned up once. The genes are TRBV7-2 and TRBJ2-5; D might be TRBD2 (6 bases). The CDR3 sequence is 19 residues long. In germline, CDR1 is SGHTA, CDR2 FQGNSA. The germline V and J ends were trimmed by 1 base and 0 bases, with 21 bases remaining between them. This CDR3 reads CASSLGWASVREDQETQYF. CDR3 nucleotide sequence: TGTGCCAGCAGCTTAGGCTGGGCTAGCGTAAGGGAAGACCAAGAGACCCAGTACTTC.

CDR3 protein: CSVVPTGPNQPQHF. DNA of the CDR3: TGCAGCGTTGTCCCGACAGGCCCCAATCAGCCCCAGCATTTT. The chain links TRBV29-1 to TRBJ1-5, with a possible D match to TRBD1 (6 bases). Trimming took off 4 bases at V and 3 bases at J, with 13 bases between the two ends. CDR1 is SQVTM and CDR2 is ANQGSEA in the germline V gene. The CDR3 runs 14 residues.

V gene TRBV12-3 or TRBV12-4 combines with J gene TRBJ1-1; D is unresolved. CDR3 length: 13 amino acids. V gave up 5 bases and J gave up 0 bases, with 7 bases separating them. This CDR3 is CASSLKLNTEAFF. CDR3 nucleotide sequence: TGTGCCAGCAGTCTAAAGCTGAACACTGAAGCTTTCTTT.

This clone is a singleton in its sample. The chain joins TRBV12-3 or TRBV12-4 to TRBJ2-1; D unresolved. This CDR3 has 13 residues. Trimming took off 5 bases at V and 9 bases at J, with 14 bases between the two ends. The CDR3 nucleotides read TGTGCCAGCAGTCAAATATTAAGCGCTGAGCAGTTCTTC. Amino acid sequence: CASSQILSAEQFF.

As to this clone: Additional DNA sequences in this sample encode the identical CDR3. The gene calls are TRBV7-9 and TRBJ2-7, with a tentative D call TRBD2 (5 bases). In germline, CDR1 is SEHNR, CDR2 FQNEAQ (reference sequence). V lost 1 base and J lost 1, with 8 bases in between. The CDR3 length is 14 residues. The CDR3 coding sequence is TGTGCCAGCAGCTTAGGCGGCGGGTCCTACGAGCAGTACTTC. Protein sequence: CASSLGGGSYEQYF. Full variable domain (missing parts from reference TRBV7-9 and TRBJ2-7): DTGVSQNPRHKITKRGQNVTFRCDPISEHNRLYWYRQTLGQGPEFLTYFQNEAQLEKSRLLSDRFSAERPKGSFSTLEIQRTEQGDSAMYLCASSLGGGSYEQYFGPGTRLTVT.

This clone was detected once. This sequence joins TRBV12-3 or TRBV12-4 and TRBJ1-1; 7 bases match TRBD1. The CDR3 totals 13 residues. Unmatched junction bases numbered 1, after V lost 4 bases and J lost 2 bases. As DNA, the CDR3 is TGTGCCAGCAGTTGGACAGGAAACACTGAAGCTTTCTTT. Translated: CASSWTGNTEAFF.

The rearrangement uses TRBV5-4 and TRBJ1-5; D might be TRBD1 (6 bases). The CDR3 has 15 residues. CDR1 is SGHNT, CDR2 YYREEE, per germline (reference sequence). The V and J ends lost 4 bases and 2 bases respectively, with 13 bases between them. The DNA of the CDR3 is TGTGCCAGCAGCCCGGGGGGGGCGGGCAATCAGCCCCAGCATTTT. Its translation is CASSPGGAGNQPQHF.

The chain couples TRBV27 to TRBJ2-7; 8 bases fit TRBD2. Trimming cost V 11 bases and J 5 bases; bases outside gene matches: 5. Germline lookup yields CDR1 MNHEY and CDR2 SMNVEV (reference sequence). This CDR3 comprises 11 residues. CDR3 amino acids: CAVGLGDEQYF. The CDR3 coding sequence is TGTGCCGTGGGACTAGGGGACGAGCAGTACTTC.

CDR3 sequence: CASSTRTFSGDTTDTQYF. The CDR3 coding sequence is TGTGCCAGCAGCACCCGAACATTCAGCGGAGATACCACAGATACGCAGTATTTT. This rearrangement joins TRBV7-9 to TRBJ2-3, with D possibly being TRBD2 (5 bases). This CDR3 comprises 18 residues. Germline values: CDR1 SEHNR, CDR2 FQNEAQ (reference sequence). The V and J ends lost 5 bases and 2 bases respectively, with 23 bases between them.

The chain is built from TRBV18 and TRBJ2-7, with D perhaps TRBD2 (6 bases). The CDR3 spans 15 residues. Germline assignment: CDR1 KGHSH and CDR2 LQKENI. Trimming took off 0 bases at V and 2 bases at J, with 11 bases between the two ends. CDR3 sequence: CASSPPSGGPYEQYF. DNA for the CDR3: TGTGCCAGCTCACCACCTAGCGGAGGCCCCTACGAGCAGTACTTC.

The rearrangement links TRBV5-6 to TRBJ2-7; D perhaps matches TRBD2 (6 bases). Trimming stripped 4 bases from V and 6 bases from J, with 17 bases between. The CDR3 spans 14 residues. Germline V lookup: CDR1 SGHDT, CDR2 YYEEEE. The CDR3 sequence: CASSRGALAGEQYF. The CDR3 nucleotides read TGTGCCAGCAGCCGTGGGGCACTAGCCGGCGAGCAGTACTTC.

The CDR3 DNA reads TGCGCCAGCAGCTTGGGGCCTCCGGGACAGGGTTCGCAGACCCAGTACTTC. Its translation: CASSLGPPGQGSQTQYF. V gene TRBV5-1 combines with J gene TRBJ2-5, with 9 bases fitting TRBD1. V was pared by 0 bases and J by 6 bases, with 12 bases of the junction left unmatched. This CDR3 comprises 17 residues. Looked up from germline, CDR1 is SGHRS and CDR2 is YFSETQ.